The 6 T cell receptor beta chains below all came from one sample that was sequenced in a study of T cell repertoires in cytomegalovirus infection. TCRdb passed the reads through MiXCR, listing each CDR3 protein once. The top ten clones hold approximately 18% of a sample with about 700,000 distinct CDR3 sequences, roughly 30% of them seen once. For these receptors, no antigen is known. The sample in question was cultured PBMCs, obtained from culture after CMV antigen stimulation. The source is a human donor in good health (CMV status not recorded). Some clones in this sample may be carry-over from other donors' samples.

The chain carries TRBV12-3 or TRBV12-4 and TRBJ2-3; 10 bases agree with TRBD2. The junction had 12 bases not matched to a gene; V was cut back by 5 bases and J by 4 bases. The CDR3 spans 17 residues. The CDR3 coding sequence is TGTGCCAGCAGTCCACAAAAACTAGCGGGGCCCTCAGATACGCAGTATTTT. Amino acid sequence: CASSPQKLAGPSDTQYF.

To note about this clonotype: With a much larger clone just one base away, this may be a read error. The genes are TRBV14 and TRBJ2-5; D unclear. The germline gives CDR1 SGHDN, CDR2 FVKESK. There are 13 residues in the CDR3. The V end was cut by 4 bases, the J end by 0 bases, with 6 bases between. This CDR3 reads CASSPQYQETQYF. Written as DNA, the CDR3 is TGTGCCAGCAGCCCACAGTACCAAGAGACCCAGTACTTC.

There are a few counts of this clonotype. The chain has TRBV19 and TRBJ1-5; the D gene is possibly TRBD1 (5 bases). Germline CDR1 is LNHDA and CDR2 is SQIVND (reference sequence). CDR3 length: 13 amino acids. Trimming cost V 8 bases and J 0 bases, with 8 bases left between them. In DNA, the CDR3 is TGTGCCAGTTGGGGCGATAGCAATCAGCCCCAGCATTTT. It yields the protein CASWGDSNQPQHF. Based on the CDR3 plus reference TRBV19 and TRBJ1-5, the full variable domain is DGGITQSPKYLFRKEGQNVTLSCEQNLNHDAMYWYRQDPGQGLRLIYYSQIVNDFQKGDIAEGYSVSREKKESFPLTVTSAQKNPTAFYLCASWGDSNQPQHFGDGTRLSIL.

The chain joins TRBV12-3 or TRBV12-4 to TRBJ1-6, with 8 bases aligning to TRBD1. CDR3 size: 14 residues. V was clipped by 4 bases and J by 9 bases; unmatched bases: 5. Here the CDR3 DNA reads TGTGCCAGCAGTTGGCAGGGGGCAGGTTCACCCCTCCACTTT. The encoded protein is CASSWQGAGSPLHF.

The chain links TRBV7-9 to TRBJ2-5; the match to TRBD2 covers 15 bases. Germline CDR1 SEHNR, CDR2 FQNEAQ (reference sequence). The CDR3 is 18 amino acids. With V trimmed by 5 bases and J by 1 base, 8 bases remained unmatched. CDR3 in DNA: TGTGCCAGCAGCCCCCGGGGACTAGCGGGAGGTCTCCAAGAGACCCAGTACTTC. Translated: CASSPRGLAGGLQETQYF.

This clonotype was detected a few times. V usage is TRBV2 and J usage is TRBJ1-4; D gene unclear. The length of the CDR3 is 14 residues. Between the trimmed V and J ends, which lost 5 bases and 0 bases, there was a span of 7 bases. CDR1 is SNHLY and CDR2 is FYNNEI in the germline V gene. The CDR3, as DNA: TGTGCCAGCAGTCGAGATACAACTAATGAAAAACTGTTTTTT. Encoded protein: CASSRDTTNEKLFF.